The 9 T cell receptor beta chains given below trace back to one sample, sequenced in a study of T cells after yellow fever vaccination. One entry per CDR3 protein results from TCRdb running MiXCR on the 5' RACE reads. There are approximately 150,000 distinct CDR3 sequences in the sample; 9.3% occur only once, and about a third lies in the top ten. The sample consisted of CD8+ T cells sorted from PBMCs, taken 45 days after the yellow fever booster vaccination. These receptor sequences come from a man in his late teens or twenties who received the YFV17D yellow fever vaccine.

The table lists this clonotype with many counts. V usage is TRBV5-5 and J usage is TRBJ2-2; 7 bases are a match to TRBD1. The ends lost 5 bases at V and 0 bases at J; junction bases unmatched: 7. Germline CDR1 reads SGHKS; CDR2 reads YYEKEE (reference sequence). The CDR3 spans 16 residues. The CDR3 DNA reads as TGTGCCAGCAGTTCTACAGGGGTCCCGAACACCGGGGAGCTGTTTTTT. As protein: CASSSTGVPNTGELFF.

This clonotype was counted ten times or more. The chain couples TRBV6-5 to TRBJ1-2, with TRBD1 matching 8 bases. V lost 6 bases and J lost 5; bases outside the gene matches: 8. The germline V gene encodes CDR1 MNHEY and CDR2 SVGAGI. This CDR3 region has 14 residues. Here the CDR3 DNA reads TGTGCCAGCAGGGCAGGGACAGGCGGTTATGGCTACACCTTC. Translated, it gives CASRAGTGGYGYTF.

In its sample, this clonotype was seen a few times. The V and J genes are TRBV4-3 and TRBJ2-7; possible D gene TRBD1, 6 bases. Per the germline V gene, CDR1 is LGHNA and CDR2 is YSLEER. CDR3 length equals 15 residues. V was shortened by 5 bases and J by 3 bases, with 17 bases between the two germline ends. The CDR3 region has the DNA TGCGCCAGCAGCGAGGGCCCGGGACATAACTACGAGCAGTACTTC. Its translation is CASSEGPGHNYEQYF.

This clonotype was seen only a few times. This chain links TRBV7-9 with TRBJ2-5; D is undetermined. Germline CDR1 and CDR2: SEHNR and FQNEAQ (reference sequence). There are 14 residues in the CDR3. The germline V and J ends were trimmed by 2 bases and 2 bases, with 9 bases remaining between them. CDR3 nucleotide sequence: TGTGCCAGCAGCTTAATCAGGTCACAAGAGACCCAGTACTTC. Its protein product is CASSLIRSQETQYF.

This chain uses TRBV15 with TRBJ2-3; D gene unclear. CDR1 is LNHNV and CDR2 is YYDKDF in the germline V gene (reference sequence). V dropped 7 bases and J dropped 4 bases, with 12 bases sitting between them. This CDR3 is 13 amino acids long. CDR3 region: CATKEGSPDTQYF. CDR3 DNA sequence: TGTGCCACCAAAGAAGGGTCCCCAGATACGCAGTATTTT.

This chain uses TRBV27 with TRBJ1-5, with 7 bases matching TRBD1. The V gene end was trimmed by 8 bases and the J gene end by 6 bases; junction bases not matched to a gene: 10. The germline V gene has CDR1 MNHEY and CDR2 SMNVEV (reference sequence). This CDR3 region has 14 residues. CDR3 DNA: TGTGCCAGCGGAATGACAGGGCCCGGTCAGCCCCAGCATTTT. Residues: CASGMTGPGQPQHF.

This clonotype was counted a few times. The CDR3 sequence is CASTPGGSYEQYF. In nucleotides, the CDR3 is TGTGCCAGCACTCCGGGCGGCTCCTACGAGCAGTACTTC. This chain links TRBV27 with TRBJ2-7; no clear D gene. Germline lookup yields CDR1 MNHEY and CDR2 SMNVEV (reference sequence). Trimming shortened V by 7 bases and J by 0 bases, and 10 bases separated the two germline ends. The CDR3 contains 13 residues.

This clonotype was counted between two and nine times. The chain is built from TRBV5-6 and TRBJ2-7; D is perhaps TRBD1 (6 bases). The CDR3 extends over 14 amino acids. The germline gives CDR1 SGHDT, CDR2 YYEEEE. Trimming pared 5 bases from V and 7 bases from J, leaving 19 bases between. CDR3 amino acids: CASSFGTGNGEQYV. As DNA, the CDR3 is TGTGCCAGCAGTTTTGGTACAGGGAACGGTGAGCAGTACGTC.

This clonotype has ten or more counts. The V gene is TRBV29-1, the J gene TRBJ2-1, with a weak D call TRBD2 (6 bases). CDR3 length: 17 residues. Germline V CDR1 and CDR2: SQVTM, ANQGSEA. Trimming stripped 0 bases from V and 6 bases from J, with 21 bases between. CDR3 nucleotides: TGCAGCGTTGAAGATTTGGGGAACGGGGGACCCTTCAATGAGCAGTTCTTC. Protein sequence: CSVEDLGNGGPFNEQFF.